What follows are 20 T cell receptor beta chains derived from one specimen sequenced in a study of technical replicates of blood from a handful of donors. Generated by immunoSEQ multiplex PCR, the TCRdb table keeps only in-frame clones and is missing some. The sample comprises tens of thousands of clones, around 97% of which are singletons, and approximately 0.2% rests with the top ten. The sequenced material came from T cells isolated from PBMCs. The receptors shown here come from a human donor in good health.

The gene calls are TRBV28 and TRBJ1-5; unclear D gene. CDR1 is MDHEN, CDR2 SYDVKM, per germline. This CDR3 has 12 residues. The V and J ends lost 5 bases and 9 bases respectively, with 11 bases between them. The CDR3 DNA is TGTGCCAGCAGTCCCCCGGTCCGGCCCCAGCATTTT. This encodes CASSPPVRPQHF.

The chain employs TRBV5-1 and TRBJ2-7, with 8 positions matching TRBD1. CDR1 and CDR2 (germline): SGHRS, YFSETQ. The trim removed 0 bases at V and 3 bases at J, leaving 8 bases unmatched. CDR3 length: 16 amino acids. CDR3: CASSLGAVGTGYEQYF. The CDR3 bases are TGCGCCAGCAGCTTGGGGGCCGTGGGGACAGGCTACGAGCAGTACTTC.

J is TRBJ2-1 and V is TRBV5-6; TRBD2 matches 15 bases. CDR1 is SGHDT, CDR2 YYEEEE, per germline. The CDR3 spans 18 residues. Germline trimming cut 3 bases from V and 6 bases from J; bases unmatched to any gene: 10. The CDR3, as DNA: TGTGCCAGCAGCTCGATGACAGGACTAGCGGGAGGGCGCAATGAGCAGTTCTTC. Its translation: CASSSMTGLAGGRNEQFF.

This clone has only one observation. The rearrangement links TRBV5-6 to TRBJ2-2; the match to TRBD1 covers 9 bases. V lost 5 bases to trimming and J lost 3 bases; unmatched junction nucleotides: 2. There are 14 residues in the CDR3. Germline loops: CDR1 SGHDT, CDR2 YYEEEE. The DNA for the CDR3 is TGTGCCAGCAGGGGACAGGGTCACACCGGGGAGCTGTTTTTT. It yields the protein CASRGQGHTGELFF.

The chain couples TRBV6-4 to TRBJ2-3; 7 bases align to TRBD2. The V gene's germline CDR1 is MRHNA and CDR2 SNTAGT. V dropped 2 bases and J dropped 1; count of bases not matched to a gene: 3. CDR3 size: 15 residues. CDR3 sequence: CASSDGAGGTDTQYF. The CDR3 nucleotides read TGTGCCAGCAGTGACGGCGCGGGGGGCACAGATACGCAGTATTTT.

CDR3 sequence (DNA): TGTGCCAGCAGCTTGGGACAGTCGACCTACAATGAGCAGTTCTTC. Amino acid sequence: CASSLGQSTYNEQFF. The chain couples TRBV2 to TRBJ2-1, with 7 bases matching TRBD1. The CDR3 extends over 15 amino acids. Germline lookup yields CDR1 SNHLY and CDR2 FYNNEI. The J segment lost 2 bases and the V segment lost 6 bases, leaving 7 bases of the junction unmatched.

The V and J genes are TRBV7-8 and TRBJ2-7; possible D gene TRBD2, 6 bases. The CDR3 runs to 14 residues. CDR1 and CDR2 (germline): SGHVS, FQNEAQ. Trimming took off 5 bases at V and 4 bases at J, with 15 bases between the two ends. The CDR3 is CASSVGGLSYEQYF. The DNA for the CDR3 is TGTGCCAGCAGCGTCGGAGGGCTGTCGTACGAGCAGTACTTC.

The chain employs TRBV12-2 and TRBJ2-7; the D call of TRBD1 is as the table states it, not checked on the DNA. TRBV12-2 is classified as a pseudogene. The CDR3 extends over 13 amino acids. CDR3 sequence: CASRLADRAEQYF. The CDR3 bases are TGTGCAAGTCGCTTAGCGGACAGGGCCGAGCAGTACTTC.

This sequence joins TRBV7-9 and TRBJ2-1; 7 nucleotides match TRBD2. The CDR3 spans 13 residues. Per the germline V gene, CDR1 is SEHNR and CDR2 is FQNEAQ (reference sequence). With V trimmed by 4 bases and J by 5 bases, 2 bases remained unmatched. The CDR3 is CASSWTSNNEQFF. CDR3 coding DNA: TGTGCCAGCAGCTGGACTAGTAACAATGAGCAGTTCTTC.

V gene TRBV7-9 combines with J gene TRBJ2-1; 8 bases line up with TRBD2. CDR1 and CDR2 from the germline V gene are SEHNR and FQNEAQ (reference sequence). Trimming at V came to 5 bases and at J to 7 bases, leaving 16 bases not matched to a gene. The CDR3 has 17 amino acids. CDR3 region: CASSPRAGDPLGNEQFF. The CDR3 nucleotides read TGTGCCAGCAGCCCTCGAGCGGGGGACCCTTTAGGGAATGAGCAGTTCTTC.

The chain carries TRBV7-9 and TRBJ1-2, with 7 bases aligning to TRBD1. With V trimmed by 5 bases and J by 4 bases, 13 bases remained unmatched. The CDR3 spans 16 residues. Germline CDR1 reads SEHNR; CDR2 reads FQNEAQ (reference sequence). This chain's CDR3 is CASSLTSRDSLYGYTF. The CDR3 DNA is TGTGCCAGCAGCCTTACTTCGCGGGACAGCCTCTATGGCTACACCTTC.

The chain couples TRBV11-3 to TRBJ2-2; 7 bases are a match to TRBD1. Losses at the gene ends were 1 base for V and 7 bases for J; bases not matched to a gene: 6. This CDR3 has 15 amino acids. Per the germline V gene, CDR1 is SGHNT and CDR2 is YENEEA. The CDR3 DNA sequence: TGTGCCAGCAGCTTAGCAGGGGGTGACGGCGGGGAGCTGTTTTTT. Translating it yields CASSLAGGDGGELFF. Looking up the rest from reference TRBV11-3 and TRBJ2-2 gives the full variable domain: EAGVVQSPRYKIIEKKQPVAFWCNPISGHNTLYWYLQNLGQGPELLIRYENEEAVDDSQLPKDRFSAERLKGVDSTLKIQPAELGDSAVYLCASSLAGGDGGELFFGEGSRLTVL.

The J gene is TRBJ2-7, the V gene TRBV30, with 9 bases fitting TRBD2. Germline-derived CDR1 and CDR2 are GTSNPN and SVGIG (reference sequence). There are 15 residues in the CDR3. V dropped 3 bases and J dropped 5; count of bases not matched to a gene: 11. The CDR3 DNA reads TGTGCCTGGAGCGCGGGGGGGGCAGGGATCGACGAGCAGTACTTC. This codes for CAWSAGGAGIDEQYF.

The rearrangement uses TRBV15 and TRBJ2-3, with a possible D match to TRBD2 (7 bases). V dropped 7 bases and J dropped 2 bases, with 25 bases sitting between them. This CDR3 is 18 amino acids long. The germline V gene has CDR1 LNHNV and CDR2 YYDKDF (reference sequence). CDR3 in amino acids: CATTGGGLTSLYTDTQYF. CDR3 nucleotides: TGTGCCACCACCGGAGGGGGTTTGACTAGCCTCTACACAGATACGCAGTATTTT.

The rearrangement uses TRBV7-6 and TRBJ2-3; the match to TRBD1 covers 7 bases. CDR1 SGHVS and CDR2 FNYEAQ come from the germline V gene. The V and J ends lost 5 bases and 4 bases, in that order; junction bases with no gene match: 12. The CDR3 is 16 residues long. In DNA, the CDR3 is TGTGCCAGCAGCGACCCATATCAGCAGGGGGCAGATACGCAGTATTTT. The encoded protein is CASSDPYQQGADTQYF.

The gene calls are TRBV4-1 and TRBJ1-4, with 8 bases lining up with TRBD1. Germline CDR1 is MGHRA and CDR2 is YSYEKL. The V segment lost 1 base and the J segment 6 bases; nucleotides outside the gene matches: 10. There are 17 residues in the CDR3. CDR3 sequence reads: CASSQVFTGQGDEKLFF. As DNA, the CDR3 is TGCGCCAGCAGCCAAGTATTCACAGGACAGGGAGATGAAAAACTGTTTTTT.

This clone was observed once. V usage is TRBV14 and J usage is TRBJ2-3; 7 nucleotides match TRBD1. V lost 3 bases and J lost 5; bases outside the gene matches: 8. The CDR3 is 15 amino acids. Germline values: CDR1 SGHDN, CDR2 FVKESK. Here the CDR3 reads CASSHPGTVGDTQYF. CDR3 DNA sequence: TGTGCCAGCAGCCATCCCGGGACAGTAGGAGATACGCAGTATTTT. The variable domain in full, completed from reference TRBV14 and TRBJ2-3, reads EAGVTQFPSHSVIEKGQTVTLRCDPISGHDNLYWYRRVMGKEIKFLLHFVKESKQDESGMPNNRFLAERTGGTYSTLKVQPAELEDSGVYFCASSHPGTVGDTQYFGPGTRLTVL.

This rearrangement joins TRBV6-4 to TRBJ1-1; D gene unclear. This CDR3 comprises 13 residues. Germline values: CDR1 MRHNA, CDR2 SNTAGT. Trimming removed 3 bases from V and 5 bases from J, with 10 bases in between. The CDR3 region has the DNA TGTGCCAGCAGTGAAGGCCGCGGGACTGAAGCTTTCTTT. The encoded protein is CASSEGRGTEAFF.

The V call is TRBV2, the J call TRBJ1-5; D is undetermined. The germline V and J ends were trimmed by 3 bases and 0 bases, with 9 bases remaining between them. This CDR3 spans 15 amino acids. CDR1 and CDR2 (germline): SNHLY, FYNNEI. This CDR3 reads CASSDRPYSNQPQHF. CDR3 DNA sequence: TGTGCCAGCAGTGACAGGCCTTATAGCAATCAGCCCCAGCATTTT.

J is TRBJ1-2 and V is TRBV6-5, with a tentative D call TRBD1 (6 bases). Germline V gene sequence: CDR1 MNHEY, CDR2 SVGAGI. V was trimmed by 5 bases and J by 4 bases, leaving 14 bases between them. CDR3 length: 14 amino acids. The CDR3 loop is CASSPRQDLYGYTF. The CDR3, as DNA: TGTGCCAGCAGTCCCAGACAGGACCTCTATGGCTACACCTTC.